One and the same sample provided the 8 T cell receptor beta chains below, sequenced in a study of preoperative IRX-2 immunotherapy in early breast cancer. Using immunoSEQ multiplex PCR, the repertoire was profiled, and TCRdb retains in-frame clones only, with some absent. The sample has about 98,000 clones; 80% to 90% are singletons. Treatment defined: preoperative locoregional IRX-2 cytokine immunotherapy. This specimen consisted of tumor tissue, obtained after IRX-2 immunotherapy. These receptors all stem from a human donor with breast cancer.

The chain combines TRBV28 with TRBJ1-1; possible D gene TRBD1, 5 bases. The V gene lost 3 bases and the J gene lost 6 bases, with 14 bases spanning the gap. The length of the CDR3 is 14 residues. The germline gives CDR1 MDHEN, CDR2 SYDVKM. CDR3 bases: TGTGCCAGCAGTTTTGCAGGGTGGGTTGCTGAAGCTTTCTTT. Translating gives CASSFAGWVAEAFF.

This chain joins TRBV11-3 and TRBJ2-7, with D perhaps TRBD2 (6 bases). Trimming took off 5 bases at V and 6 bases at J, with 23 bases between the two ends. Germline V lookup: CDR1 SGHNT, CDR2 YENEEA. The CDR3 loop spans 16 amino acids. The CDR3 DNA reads TGTGCCAGCAGCCCGGGAGACCAGGAGCAGAAGTTCGAGCAGTACTTC. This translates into CASSPGDQEQKFEQYF.

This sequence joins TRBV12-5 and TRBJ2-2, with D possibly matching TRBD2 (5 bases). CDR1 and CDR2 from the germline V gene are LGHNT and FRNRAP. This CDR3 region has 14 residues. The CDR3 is CASTLAPGTGELFF. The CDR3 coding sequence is TGTGCCAGCACCCTAGCCCCGGGCACCGGGGAGCTGTTTTTT.

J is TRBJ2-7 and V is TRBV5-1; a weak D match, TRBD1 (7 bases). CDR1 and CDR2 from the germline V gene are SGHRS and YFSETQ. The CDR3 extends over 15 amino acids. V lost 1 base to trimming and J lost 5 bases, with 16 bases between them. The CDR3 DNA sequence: TGCGCCAGCAGCTTGACAGGGGACTCCCCTCACGAGCAGTACTTC. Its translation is CASSLTGDSPHEQYF.

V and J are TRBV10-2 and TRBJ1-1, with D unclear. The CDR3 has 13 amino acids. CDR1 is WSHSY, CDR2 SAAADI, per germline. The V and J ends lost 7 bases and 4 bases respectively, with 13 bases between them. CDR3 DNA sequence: TGCGCCAGCAAAATAGGGTTGAGCACTGAAGCTTTCTTT. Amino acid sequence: CASKIGLSTEAFF.

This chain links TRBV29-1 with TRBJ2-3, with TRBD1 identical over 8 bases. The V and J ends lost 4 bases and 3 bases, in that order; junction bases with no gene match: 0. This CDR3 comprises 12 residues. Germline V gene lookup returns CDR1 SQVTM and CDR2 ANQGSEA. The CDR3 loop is CSVGQGTDTQYF. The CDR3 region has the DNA TGCAGCGTTGGACAGGGGACAGATACGCAGTATTTT.

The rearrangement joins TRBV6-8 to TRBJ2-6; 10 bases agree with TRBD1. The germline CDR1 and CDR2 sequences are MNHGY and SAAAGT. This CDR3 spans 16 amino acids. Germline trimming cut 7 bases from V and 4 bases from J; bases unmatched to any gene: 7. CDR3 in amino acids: CASKTGGYTGANVLTF. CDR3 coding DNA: TGTGCCAGCAAGACAGGGGGCTATACGGGGGCCAACGTCCTGACTTTC.

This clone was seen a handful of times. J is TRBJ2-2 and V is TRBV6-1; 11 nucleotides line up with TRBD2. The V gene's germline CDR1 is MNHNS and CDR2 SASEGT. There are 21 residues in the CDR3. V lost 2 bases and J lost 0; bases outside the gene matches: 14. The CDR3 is CASSETNPGLAVYANTGELFF. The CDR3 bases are TGTGCCAGCAGTGAAACCAATCCGGGACTAGCGGTCTACGCGAACACCGGGGAGCTGTTTTTT.